This T cell receptor (beta chain) was documented in a study of blood T cell repertoires in COVID-19. In the authors' workflow: Reference gene primer amplification yielded estimated nucleated cell counts. The protocol was immunoSEQ multiplex PCR, while the TCRdb copy is restricted to in-frame clones and leaves out a portion. The D gene and trimming were derived from the DNA, and the V and J assignments and clone size from that table. The repertoire holds around 420,000 clones, nearly 90% seen once, with around 1.9% in the top ten. CDR3 length: 18 residues. The J segment lost 9 bases and the V segment lost 0 bases, leaving 16 bases of the junction unmatched. CDR1 and CDR2 (germline): SGHVS, FNYEAQ.

The clonotype originates from a woman between 40 and 55 years old with acute COVID-19. Sequencing used PBMCs or T cells enriched from blood (not recorded which). The chain is built from TRBV7-6 and TRBJ2-1, with TRBD2 matching 8 bases. The CDR3 protein is CASSLAWGDSGVHGEQFF. CDR3 nucleotides: TGTGCCAGCAGCTTAGCTTGGGGAGATAGCGGGGTCCACGGTGAGCAGTTCTTC.